These T cell receptor beta chains were read from a single sample in a study of blood T cell repertoires in COVID-19. Data came from immunoSEQ multiplex PCR; TCRdb stores just in-frame clones and leaves some out. Among roughly 200,000 clones listed, over 75% were seen once. Sequencing was done on a sample of PBMCs or T cells enriched from blood (not recorded which). These receptors were obtained from a man younger than 40 in a cohort exposed to, infected with or recovered from COVID-19 (not recorded which). CDR3s include the opening cysteine and the closing phenylalanine or tryptophan. A D gene is named only where the DNA matches it firmly. Expanded clones are given a class, and other clones once, few, many or no size at all.

size	J	D	V	CDR3	DNA
.	TRBJ2-3	TRBD2	TRBV3-1/TRBV3-2	CASSQHSGRAGSTDTQYF	TGTGCCAGCAGCCAACATAGCGGGAGGGCCGGGAGCACAGATACGCAGTATTTT
.	TRBJ2-1	.	TRBV18	CASSPMAIEQFF	TGTGCCAGCTCACCAATGGCAATTGAGCAGTTCTTC
.	TRBJ1-1	TRBD1	TRBV7-9	CASSLSRGLNTEAFF	TGTGCCAGCAGCTTAAGCAGGGGGCTGAACACTGAAGCTTTCTTT
.	TRBJ1-2	.	TRBV24-1	CATSDLQSRGPPTANYGYTF	TGTGCCACCAGTGATTTGCAGAGCAGGGGACCGCCGACCGCCAACTATGGCTACACCTTC
.	TRBJ2-1	.	TRBV12-3/TRBV12-4	CASNLHQGIEQFF	TGTGCCAGCAATTTACATCAGGGGATTGAGCAGTTCTTC
once	TRBJ2-3	TRBD2	TRBV28	CASSLGGADTQYF	TGTGCCAGCAGTTTGGGAGGGGCAGATACGCAGTATTTT
.	TRBJ2-1	TRBD2	TRBV24-1	CAAGTSGREQFF	TGTGCCGCCGGGACTAGCGGGAGGGAGCAGTTCTTC
.	TRBJ2-3	.	TRBV11-2	CASSLTGSRGDTQYF	TGTGCCAGCAGCTTGACTGGCTCTCGGGGAGATACGCAGTATTTT
once	TRBJ1-2	.	TRBV4-1	CASSPTGGVGYTF	TGCGCCAGCAGTCCCACCGGGGGGGTTGGCTACACCTTC
once	TRBJ1-5	TRBD1	TRBV6-5	CASRAGQGGQPQHF	TGTGCCAGCAGGGCTGGACAGGGGGGTCAGCCCCAGCATTTT
few	TRBJ1-5	.	TRBV6-5	CASGLGPQPQHF	TGTGCCAGCGGACTCGGGCCTCAGCCCCAGCATTTT
.	TRBJ2-7	TRBD1	TRBV28	CASKPTTGPYEQYF	TGTGCCAGCAAACCAACGACAGGGCCTTACGAGCAGTACTTC
.	TRBJ1-2	TRBD1	TRBV6-6	CASSYSGGAGGYTF	TGTGCCAGCAGTTACTCAGGGGGCGCCGGCGGCTACACCTTC
once	TRBJ2-5	TRBD2	TRBV7-7	CASSLAGGSQETQYF	TGTGCTAGCAGCTTAGCGGGAGGTAGCCAAGAGACCCAGTACTTC
.	TRBJ2-7	TRBD1	TRBV6-5	CASKPPGTGAYEQYF	TGTGCCAGCAAACCTCCCGGGACAGGGGCCTACGAGCAGTACTTC
few	TRBJ1-1	.	TRBV7-3	CASSRTSPRTGMNTEAFF	TGTGCCAGCAGCCGTACTTCCCCCAGGACTGGGATGAACACTGAAGCTTTCTTT
.	TRBJ2-7	.	TRBV4-1	CASSPGEAYEQYF	TGCGCCAGCAGCCCCGGGGAAGCCTACGAGCAGTACTTC
.	TRBJ2-7	.	TRBV28	CASRALGQPYEQYF	TGTGCCAGCCGAGCCCTGGGACAACCCTACGAGCAGTACTTC
.	TRBJ1-5	.	TRBV19	CASCPEGYSNQPQHF	TGTGCCAGTTGTCCCGAGGGTTATAGCAATCAGCCCCAGCATTTT
.	TRBJ2-3	.	TRBV2	CASGGQNPTDTQYF	TGTGCCAGCGGTGGGCAAAACCCAACAGATACGCAGTATTTT
.	TRBJ1-4	.	TRBV6-5	CASSSPGEKLFF	TGTGCCAGCAGTTCGCCGGGTGAAAAACTGTTTTTT